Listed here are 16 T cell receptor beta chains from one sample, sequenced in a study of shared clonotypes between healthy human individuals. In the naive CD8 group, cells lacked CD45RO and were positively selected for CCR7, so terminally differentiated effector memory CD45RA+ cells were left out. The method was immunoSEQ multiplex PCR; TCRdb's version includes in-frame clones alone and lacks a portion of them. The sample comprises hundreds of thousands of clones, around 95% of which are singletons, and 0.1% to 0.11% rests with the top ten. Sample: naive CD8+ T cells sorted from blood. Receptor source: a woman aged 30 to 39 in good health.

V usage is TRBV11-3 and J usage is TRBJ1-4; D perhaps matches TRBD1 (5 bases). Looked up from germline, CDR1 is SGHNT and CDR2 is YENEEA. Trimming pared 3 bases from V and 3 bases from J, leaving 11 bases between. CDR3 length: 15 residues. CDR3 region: CASSFSGGANEKLFF. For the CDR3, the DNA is TGTGCCAGCAGCTTTTCTGGGGGAGCTAATGAAAAACTGTTTTTT.

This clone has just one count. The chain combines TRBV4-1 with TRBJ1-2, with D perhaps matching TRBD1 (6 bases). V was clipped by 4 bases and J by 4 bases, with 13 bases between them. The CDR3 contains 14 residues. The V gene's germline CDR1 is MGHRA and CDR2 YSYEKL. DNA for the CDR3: TGCGCCAGCAGCCCAGAAGAAGGGGGCTATGGCTACACCTTC. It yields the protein CASSPEEGGYGYTF.

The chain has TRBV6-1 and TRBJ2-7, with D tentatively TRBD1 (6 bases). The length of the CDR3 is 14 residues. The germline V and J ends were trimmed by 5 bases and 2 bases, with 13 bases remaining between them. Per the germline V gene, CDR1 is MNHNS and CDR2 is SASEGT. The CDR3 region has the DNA TGTGCCAGCAGTTTTGACAGGACCACCTACGAGCAGTACTTC. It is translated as CASSFDRTTYEQYF.

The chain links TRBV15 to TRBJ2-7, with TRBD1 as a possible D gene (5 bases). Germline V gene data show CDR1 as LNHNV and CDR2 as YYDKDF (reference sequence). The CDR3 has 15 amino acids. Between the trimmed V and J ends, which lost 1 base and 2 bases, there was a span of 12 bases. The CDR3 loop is CATSRGGEGAYEQYF. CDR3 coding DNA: TGTGCCACCAGCAGAGGTGGGGAAGGGGCCTACGAGCAGTACTTC.

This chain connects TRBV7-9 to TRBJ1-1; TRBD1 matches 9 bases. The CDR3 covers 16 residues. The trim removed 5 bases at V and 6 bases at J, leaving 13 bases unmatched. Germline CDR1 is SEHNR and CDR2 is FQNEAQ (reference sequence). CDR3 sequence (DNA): TGTGCCAGCAGCGATACAGCCGGGACAGGGAGGTCTGAAGCTTTCTTT. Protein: CASSDTAGTGRSEAFF.

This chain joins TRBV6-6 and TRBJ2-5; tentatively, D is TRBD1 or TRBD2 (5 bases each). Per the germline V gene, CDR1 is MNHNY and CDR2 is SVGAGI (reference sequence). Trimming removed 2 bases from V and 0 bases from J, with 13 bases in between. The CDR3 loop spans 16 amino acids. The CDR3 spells CASSYTSGRYQETQYF. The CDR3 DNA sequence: TGTGCCAGCAGTTACACATCGGGGCGGTACCAAGAGACCCAGTACTTC.

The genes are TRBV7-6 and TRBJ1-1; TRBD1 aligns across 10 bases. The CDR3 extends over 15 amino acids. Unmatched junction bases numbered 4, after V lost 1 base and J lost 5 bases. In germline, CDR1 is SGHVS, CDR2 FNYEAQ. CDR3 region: CASSLETGGWTEAFF. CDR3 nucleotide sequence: TGTGCCAGCAGCTTAGAGACAGGGGGCTGGACTGAAGCTTTCTTT. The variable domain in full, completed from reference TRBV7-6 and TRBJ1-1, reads GAGVSQSPRYKVTKRGQDVALRCDPISGHVSLYWYRQALGQGPEFLTYFNYEAQQDKSGLPNDRFSAERPEGSISTLTIQRTEQRDSAMYRCASSLETGGWTEAFFGQGTRLTVV.

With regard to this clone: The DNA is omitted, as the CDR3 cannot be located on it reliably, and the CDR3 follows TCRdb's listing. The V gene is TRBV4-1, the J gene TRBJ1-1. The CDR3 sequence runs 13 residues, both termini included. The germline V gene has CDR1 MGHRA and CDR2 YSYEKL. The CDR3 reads CASSFGLGTEVFF.

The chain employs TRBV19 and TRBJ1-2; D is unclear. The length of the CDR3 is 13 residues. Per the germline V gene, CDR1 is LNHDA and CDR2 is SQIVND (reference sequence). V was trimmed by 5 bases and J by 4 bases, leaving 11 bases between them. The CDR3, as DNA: TGTGCCAGTAGTGTGGGCACAAGCTATGGCTACACCTTC. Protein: CASSVGTSYGYTF.

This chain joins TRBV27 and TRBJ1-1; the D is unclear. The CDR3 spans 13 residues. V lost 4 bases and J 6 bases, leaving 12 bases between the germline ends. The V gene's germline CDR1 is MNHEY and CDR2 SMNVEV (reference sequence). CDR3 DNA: TGTGCCAGCAGTTGGAGGAATGAGGCTGAAGCTTTCTTT. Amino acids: CASSWRNEAEAFF.

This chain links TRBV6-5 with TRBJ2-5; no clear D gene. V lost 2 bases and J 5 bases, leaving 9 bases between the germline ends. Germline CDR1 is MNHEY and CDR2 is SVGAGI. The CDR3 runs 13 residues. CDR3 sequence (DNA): TGTGCCAGCAGTTACCACGCATTGGAGACCCAGTACTTC. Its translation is CASSYHALETQYF.

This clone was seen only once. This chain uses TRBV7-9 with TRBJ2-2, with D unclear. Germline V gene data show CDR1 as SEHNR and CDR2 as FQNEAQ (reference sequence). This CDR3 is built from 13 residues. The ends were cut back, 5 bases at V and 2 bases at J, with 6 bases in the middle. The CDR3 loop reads CASSPENTGELFF. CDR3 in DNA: TGTGCCAGCAGCCCTGAAAACACCGGGGAGCTGTTTTTT.

The DNA of the CDR3 is TGTGCCAGCAGTCGACTAGCGGCGAAGGACGAGCAGTACTTC. As protein: CASSRLAAKDEQYF. This chain uses TRBV27 with TRBJ2-5; 9 bases fit TRBD2. The J call is doubtful: the DNA matches TRBJ2-7 better. This CDR3 spans 14 amino acids. Germline CDR1 and CDR2: MNHEY and SMNVEV (reference sequence).

CDR3 protein: CASSLGWAGELFF. CDR3 nucleotide sequence: TGTGCCAGCAGCTTAGGGTGGGCCGGGGAGCTGTTTTTT. J is TRBJ2-2 and V is TRBV7-2; D gene ambiguous. The CDR3 consists of 13 residues. The V gene lost 1 base and the J gene lost 6 bases, with 6 bases spanning the gap. Germline CDR1 reads SGHTA; CDR2 reads FQGNSA.

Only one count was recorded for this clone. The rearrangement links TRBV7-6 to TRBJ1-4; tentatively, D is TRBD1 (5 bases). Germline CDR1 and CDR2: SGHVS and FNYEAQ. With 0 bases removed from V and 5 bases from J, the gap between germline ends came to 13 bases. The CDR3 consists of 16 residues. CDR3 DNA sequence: TGTGCCAGCAGCTTAGCGGCGGGACCTAGAAATGAAAAACTGTTTTTT. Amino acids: CASSLAAGPRNEKLFF.

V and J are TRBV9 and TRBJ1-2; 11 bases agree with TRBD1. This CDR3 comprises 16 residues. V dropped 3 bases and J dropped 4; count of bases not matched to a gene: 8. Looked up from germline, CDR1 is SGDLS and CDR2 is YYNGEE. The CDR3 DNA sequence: TGTGCCAGCAGCGGGACCTGGACAGGGGGCAGCTATGGCTACACCTTC. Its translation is CASSGTWTGGSYGYTF.